Detailed here is one T cell receptor (beta chain). The CDR3 is 13 amino acids. The V end was cut by 3 bases, the J end by 4 bases, with 9 bases between. Germline V gives CDR1 SEHNR, CDR2 FQNEAQ (reference sequence). The data were taken from a study of T cell repertoires in cytomegalovirus infection. Each CDR3 protein gets one entry after TCRdb re-called the reads with MiXCR. The sample has about 100,000 distinct CDR3 sequences; about 15% are singletons. The specimen was PBMCs. This receptor was identified in a human donor in good health (CMV status not recorded). Some clones in this sample may be carry-over from other donors' samples. This rearrangement joins TRBV7-9 to TRBJ2-5; D perhaps matches TRBD2 (5 bases). The CDR3 DNA is TGTGCCAGCAGCTTTGAGGGTTTAGAGACCCAGTACTTC. It yields the protein CASSFEGLETQYF.